This T cell receptor beta chain is drawn from a study of blood T cell repertoires in COVID-19. For the study at large: Sites across the United States, Italy and Spain contributed samples from acute and convalescent COVID-19.

The CDR3 consists of 15 residues. Germline V CDR1 and CDR2: MNHEY, SMNVEV (reference sequence). Trimming removed 3 bases at V and 3 bases at J, with 14 bases between. TCRdb keeps only in-frame clones here, not all; method: immunoSEQ multiplex PCR. The sample has about 210,000 clones, around 92% seen once. The study counted Cohort 3 donors as recovered given two negative PCRs, clearance, or symptom resolution. Sample: PBMCs or T cells enriched from blood (not recorded which). The receptor comes from a young woman who had recovered from COVID-19. The genes are TRBV27 and TRBJ1-1; D might be TRBD1 (5 bases). The CDR3 is CASSFSGGSDTEAFF. As DNA, the CDR3 is TGTGCCAGCAGTTTCTCGGGGGGGTCGGACACTGAAGCTTTCTTT.